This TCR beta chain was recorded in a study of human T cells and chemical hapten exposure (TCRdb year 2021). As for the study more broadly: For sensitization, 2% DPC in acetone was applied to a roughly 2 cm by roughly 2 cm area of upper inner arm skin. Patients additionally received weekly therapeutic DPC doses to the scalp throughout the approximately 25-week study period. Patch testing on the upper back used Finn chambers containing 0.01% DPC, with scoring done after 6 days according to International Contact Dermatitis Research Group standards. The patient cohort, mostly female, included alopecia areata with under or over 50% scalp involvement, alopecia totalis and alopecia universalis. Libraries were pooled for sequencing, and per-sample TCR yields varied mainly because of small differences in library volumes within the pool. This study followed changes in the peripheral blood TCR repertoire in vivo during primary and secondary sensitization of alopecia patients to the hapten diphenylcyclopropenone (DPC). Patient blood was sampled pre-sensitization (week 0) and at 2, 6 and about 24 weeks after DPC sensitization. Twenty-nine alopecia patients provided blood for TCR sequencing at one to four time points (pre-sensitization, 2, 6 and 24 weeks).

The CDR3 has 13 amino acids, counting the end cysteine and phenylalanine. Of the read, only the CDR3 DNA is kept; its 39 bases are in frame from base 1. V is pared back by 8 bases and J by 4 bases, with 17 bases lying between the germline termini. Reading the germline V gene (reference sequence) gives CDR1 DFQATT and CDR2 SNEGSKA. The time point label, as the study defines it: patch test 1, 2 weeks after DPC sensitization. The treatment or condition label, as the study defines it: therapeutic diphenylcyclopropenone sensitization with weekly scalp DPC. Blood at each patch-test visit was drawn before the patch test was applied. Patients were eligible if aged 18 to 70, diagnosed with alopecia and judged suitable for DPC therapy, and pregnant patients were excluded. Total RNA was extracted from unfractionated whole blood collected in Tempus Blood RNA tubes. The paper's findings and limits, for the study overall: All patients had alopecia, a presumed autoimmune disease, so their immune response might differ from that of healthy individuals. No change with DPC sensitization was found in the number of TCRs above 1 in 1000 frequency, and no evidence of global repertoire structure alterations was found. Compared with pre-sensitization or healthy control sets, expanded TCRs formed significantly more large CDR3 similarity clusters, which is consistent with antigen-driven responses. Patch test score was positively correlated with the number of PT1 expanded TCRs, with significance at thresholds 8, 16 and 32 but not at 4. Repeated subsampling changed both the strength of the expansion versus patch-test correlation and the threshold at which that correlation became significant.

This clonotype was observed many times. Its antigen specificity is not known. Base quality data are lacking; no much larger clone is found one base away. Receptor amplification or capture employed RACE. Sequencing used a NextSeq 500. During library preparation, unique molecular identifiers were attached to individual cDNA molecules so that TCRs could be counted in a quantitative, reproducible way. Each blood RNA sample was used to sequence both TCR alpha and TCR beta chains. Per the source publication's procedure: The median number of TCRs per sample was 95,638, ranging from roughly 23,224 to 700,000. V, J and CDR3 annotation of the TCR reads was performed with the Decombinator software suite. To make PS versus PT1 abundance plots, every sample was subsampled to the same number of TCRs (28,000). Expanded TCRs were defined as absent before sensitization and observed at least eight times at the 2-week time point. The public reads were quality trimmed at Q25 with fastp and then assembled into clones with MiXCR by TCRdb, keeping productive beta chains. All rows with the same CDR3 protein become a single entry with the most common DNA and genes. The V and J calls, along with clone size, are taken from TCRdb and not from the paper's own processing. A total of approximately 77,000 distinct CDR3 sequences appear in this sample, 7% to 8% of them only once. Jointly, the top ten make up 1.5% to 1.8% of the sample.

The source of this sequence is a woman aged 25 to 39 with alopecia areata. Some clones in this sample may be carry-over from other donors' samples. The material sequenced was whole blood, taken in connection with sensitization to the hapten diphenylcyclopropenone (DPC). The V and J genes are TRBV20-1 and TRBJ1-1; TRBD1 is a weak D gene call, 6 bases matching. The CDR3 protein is CSSQDSWFTEAFF. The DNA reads TGCAGTTCCCAGGACAGCTGGTTCACTGAAGCTTTCTTT.